Following are 7 T cell receptor beta chains from one sample sequenced in a study of blood T cells in healthy people across ages. Together with a sample-barcoded 5' primer, a J-beta primer mix was included in a second PCR lasting roughly 6 to 12 cycles. TCRdb reprocessed the 5' RACE reads with MiXCR, giving one entry per CDR3 protein. The profile shows roughly 800,000 distinct CDR3 sequences, about three fifths of them singletons. Sequencing input: blood. The source of these receptors is a man under 40 in good health.

V and J are TRBV11-2 and TRBJ2-3; the match to TRBD2 covers 14 bases. The V gene's germline CDR1 is SGHAT and CDR2 FQNNGV. With V trimmed by 5 bases and J by 5 bases, 9 bases remained unmatched. The CDR3 is 17 amino acids. The CDR3 coding sequence is TGTGCCAGCAGCCGACAGACTAGCGGGGGGGCGATAGATACGCAGTATTTT. Its translation: CASSRQTSGGAIDTQYF.

The rearrangement joins TRBV7-2 to TRBJ1-2; D might be TRBD1 (6 bases). The ends were cut back, 3 bases at V and 0 bases at J, with 17 bases in the middle. There are 17 residues in the CDR3. CDR1 is SGHTA, CDR2 FQGNSA, per germline. In nucleotides, the CDR3 is TGTGCCAGCAGCTTTTCGACAGGCCTCCGAGCTAACTATGGCTACACCTTC. Protein: CASSFSTGLRANYGYTF.

The chain has TRBV29-1 and TRBJ2-6; D gene unclear. Trimming cost V 5 bases and J 3 bases, with 2 bases left between them. The CDR3 runs to 11 residues. CDR1 is SQVTM, CDR2 ANQGSEA, per germline. The CDR3: CSVFGANVLTF. CDR3 nucleotides: TGCAGCGTTTTTGGGGCCAACGTCCTGACTTTC.

The rearrangement joins TRBV11-2 to TRBJ2-7, with D unresolved. V dropped 0 bases and J dropped 0 bases, with 15 bases sitting between them. This CDR3 contains 17 residues. Germline CDR1 is SGHAT and CDR2 is FQNNGV. CDR3 sequence: CASSLDPNRFYSYEQYF. CDR3 nucleotide sequence: TGTGCCAGCAGCTTAGATCCCAATCGCTTCTACTCCTACGAGCAGTACTTC.

The chain couples TRBV20-1 to TRBJ2-5; D remains ambiguous. The V and J ends lost 0 bases and 3 bases respectively, with 11 bases between them. This CDR3 is built from 14 residues. Germline V gene data show CDR1 as DFQATT and CDR2 as SNEGSKA (reference sequence). CDR3 sequence reads: CSARDGSIKETQYF. The CDR3 DNA reads as TGCAGTGCTAGAGATGGCTCCATTAAAGAGACCCAGTACTTC.

This clonotype was counted ten times or more. The gene calls are TRBV9 and TRBJ2-1; D unresolved. The V end lost 3 bases, the J end lost 0 bases, and 10 bases lay between the germline ends. The V gene's germline CDR1 is SGDLS and CDR2 YYNGEE. This CDR3 is 15 amino acids long. For the CDR3, the DNA is TGTGCCAGCAGCGAGGACGCAAGCTCCTACAATGAGCAGTTCTTC. Residues: CASSEDASSYNEQFF.

The J gene is TRBJ2-7, the V gene TRBV28; possibly TRBD1 for D (6 bases). This CDR3 has 15 residues. The ends were cut back, 3 bases at V and 2 bases at J, with 14 bases in the middle. Germline values: CDR1 MDHEN, CDR2 SYDVKM. CDR3 residues: CASSLIWDTPYEQYF. In nucleotides, the CDR3 is TGTGCCAGCAGTTTGATCTGGGACACCCCCTACGAGCAGTACTTC.